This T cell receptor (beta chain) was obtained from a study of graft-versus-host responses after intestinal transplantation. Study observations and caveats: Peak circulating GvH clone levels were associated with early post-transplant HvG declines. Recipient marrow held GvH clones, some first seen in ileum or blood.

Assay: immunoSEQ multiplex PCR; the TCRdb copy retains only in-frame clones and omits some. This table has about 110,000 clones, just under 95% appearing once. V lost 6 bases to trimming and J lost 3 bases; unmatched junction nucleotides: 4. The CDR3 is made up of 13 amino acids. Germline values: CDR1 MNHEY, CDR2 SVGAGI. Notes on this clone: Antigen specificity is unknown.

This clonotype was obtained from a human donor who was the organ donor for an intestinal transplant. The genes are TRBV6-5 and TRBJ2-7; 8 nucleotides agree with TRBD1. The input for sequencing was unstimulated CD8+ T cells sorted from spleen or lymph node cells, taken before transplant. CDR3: CASRGQESYEQYF. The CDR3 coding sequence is TGTGCCAGCAGGGGACAGGAGAGCTACGAGCAGTACTTC.